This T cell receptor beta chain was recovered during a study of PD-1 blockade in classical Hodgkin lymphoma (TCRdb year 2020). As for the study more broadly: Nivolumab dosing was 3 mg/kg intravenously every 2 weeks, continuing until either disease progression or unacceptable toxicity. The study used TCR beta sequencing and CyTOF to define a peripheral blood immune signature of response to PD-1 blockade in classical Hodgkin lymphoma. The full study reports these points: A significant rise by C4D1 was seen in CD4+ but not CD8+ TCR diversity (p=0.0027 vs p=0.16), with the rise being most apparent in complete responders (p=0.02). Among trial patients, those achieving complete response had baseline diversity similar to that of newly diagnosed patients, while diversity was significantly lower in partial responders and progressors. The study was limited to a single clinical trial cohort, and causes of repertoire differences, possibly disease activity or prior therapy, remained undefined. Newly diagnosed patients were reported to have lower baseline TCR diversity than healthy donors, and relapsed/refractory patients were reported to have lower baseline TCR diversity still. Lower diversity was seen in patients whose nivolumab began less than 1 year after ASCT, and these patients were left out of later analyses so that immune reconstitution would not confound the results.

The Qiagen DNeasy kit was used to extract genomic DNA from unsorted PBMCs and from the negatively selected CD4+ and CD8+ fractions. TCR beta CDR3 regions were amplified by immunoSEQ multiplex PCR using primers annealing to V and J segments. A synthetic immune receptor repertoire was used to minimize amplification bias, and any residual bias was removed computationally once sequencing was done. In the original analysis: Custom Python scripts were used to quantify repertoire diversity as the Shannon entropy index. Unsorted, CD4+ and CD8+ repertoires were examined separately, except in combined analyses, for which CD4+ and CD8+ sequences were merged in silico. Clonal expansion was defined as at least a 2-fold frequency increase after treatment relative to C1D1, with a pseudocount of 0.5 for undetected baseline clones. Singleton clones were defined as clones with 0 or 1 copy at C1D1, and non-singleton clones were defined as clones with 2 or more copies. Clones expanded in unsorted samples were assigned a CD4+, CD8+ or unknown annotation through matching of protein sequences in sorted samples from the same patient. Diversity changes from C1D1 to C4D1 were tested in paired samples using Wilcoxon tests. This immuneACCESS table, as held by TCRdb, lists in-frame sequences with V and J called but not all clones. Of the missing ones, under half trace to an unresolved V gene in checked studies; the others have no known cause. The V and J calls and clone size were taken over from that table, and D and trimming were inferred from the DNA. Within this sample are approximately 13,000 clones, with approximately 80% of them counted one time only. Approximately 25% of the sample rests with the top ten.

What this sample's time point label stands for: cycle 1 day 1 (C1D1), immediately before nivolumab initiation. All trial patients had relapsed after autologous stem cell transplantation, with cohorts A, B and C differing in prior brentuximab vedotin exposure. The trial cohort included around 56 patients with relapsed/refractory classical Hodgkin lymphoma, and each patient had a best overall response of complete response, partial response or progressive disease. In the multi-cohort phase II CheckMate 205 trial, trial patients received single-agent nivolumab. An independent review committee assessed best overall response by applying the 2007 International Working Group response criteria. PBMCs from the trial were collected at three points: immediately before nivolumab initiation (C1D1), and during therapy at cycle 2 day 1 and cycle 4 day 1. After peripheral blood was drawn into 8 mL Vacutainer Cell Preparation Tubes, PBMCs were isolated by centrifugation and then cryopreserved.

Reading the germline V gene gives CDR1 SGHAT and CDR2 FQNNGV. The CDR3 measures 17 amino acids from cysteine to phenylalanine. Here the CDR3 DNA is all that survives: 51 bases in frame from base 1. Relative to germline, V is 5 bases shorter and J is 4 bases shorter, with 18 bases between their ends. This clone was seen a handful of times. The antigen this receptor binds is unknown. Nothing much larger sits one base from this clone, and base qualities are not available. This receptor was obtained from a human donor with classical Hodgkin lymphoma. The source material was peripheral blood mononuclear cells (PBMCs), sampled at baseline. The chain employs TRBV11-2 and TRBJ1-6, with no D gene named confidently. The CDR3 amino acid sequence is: CASSPRPSGGYNSPLHF. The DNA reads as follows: TGTGCCAGCAGCCCCCGGCCCTCAGGAGGTTATAATTCACCCCTCCACTTT.